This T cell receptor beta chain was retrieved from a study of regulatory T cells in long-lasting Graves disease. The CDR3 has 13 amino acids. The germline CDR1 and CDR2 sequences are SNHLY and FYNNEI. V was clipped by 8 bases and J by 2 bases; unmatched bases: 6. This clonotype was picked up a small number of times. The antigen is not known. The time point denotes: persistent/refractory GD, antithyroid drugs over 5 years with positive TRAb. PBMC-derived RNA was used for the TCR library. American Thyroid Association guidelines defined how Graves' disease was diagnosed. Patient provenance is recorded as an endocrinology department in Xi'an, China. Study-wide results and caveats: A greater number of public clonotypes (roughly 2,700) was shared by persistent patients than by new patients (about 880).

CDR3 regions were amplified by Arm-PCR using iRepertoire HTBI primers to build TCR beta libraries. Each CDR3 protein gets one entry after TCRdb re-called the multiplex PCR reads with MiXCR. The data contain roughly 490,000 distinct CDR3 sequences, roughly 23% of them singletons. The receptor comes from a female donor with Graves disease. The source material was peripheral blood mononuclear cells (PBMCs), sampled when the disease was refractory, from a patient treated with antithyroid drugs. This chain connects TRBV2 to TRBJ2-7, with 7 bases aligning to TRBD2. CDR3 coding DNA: TGTGCCAGCGTGGGACTATCGGCCTACGAGCAGTACTTC. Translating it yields CASVGLSAYEQYF.